The rows below give T cell receptor beta chains drawn from one sample of a study of cytomegalovirus exposure and HLA in healthy donors. Sequenced by immunoSEQ multiplex PCR; TCRdb stores in-frame clones only, minus some. The table lists around 70,000 clones, over 70% of them singletons. The specimen sequenced was PBMCs. These receptors all come from a man between 65 and 79 years old in good health and CMV-seronegative. Both conserved end residues are part of each CDR3. The D gene is left open where the match is weak. Clone size, where shown, is once, few, many, or a class for clones that have expanded.

TRBV5-8,few,TRBD2,TRBJ2-3,TGTGCCAGCAGCTTGGCGCGACTAGCGGGATCAGATACGCAGTATTTT,CASSLARLAGSDTQYF
TRBV6-1,few,TRBD1,TRBJ1-1,TGTGCCAGCAGGATGACAGGGGTGAACACTGAAGCTTTCTTT,CASRMTGVNTEAFF
TRBV6-5,.,.,TRBJ2-7,TGTGCCAGCAGGCGACCCGACAGTTACGAGCAGTACTTC,CASRRPDSYEQYF
TRBV6-1,.,.,TRBJ1-2,TGTGCCAGCAGGGAACCGGGACACCCCTATGGCTACACCTTC,CASREPGHPYGYTF
TRBV18,.,TRBD1,TRBJ1-6,TGTGCCAGCTCACCGCCGGGCCTGACAGGGCCCTCACCCCTCCACTTT,CASSPPGLTGPSPLHF
TRBV12-5,.,TRBD1,TRBJ1-1,TGTGCTAGTGGTTTTGTGACAGGGGTGGGGTTGAACACTGAAGCTTTCTTT,CASGFVTGVGLNTEAFF
TRBV27,.,.,TRBJ1-5,TGTGCCAGCAGTTTACACAGGGAGAGGGATCAGCCCCAGCATTTT,CASSLHRERDQPQHF
TRBV7-2,.,TRBD2,TRBJ2-1,TGTGCCAGCAGCCAGAGGCGGGAGGGCCGCGGTGAGCAGTTCTTC,CASSQRREGRGEQFF
TRBV6-1,.,TRBD1,TRBJ2-3,TGTGCCAGCAGTGGTTTGGGACAGGCCACAGATACGCAGTATTTT,CASSGLGQATDTQYF
TRBV18,.,.,TRBJ1-5,TGTGCCAGCTCACCAAGTATCGGGGGGAATCAGCCCCAGCATTTT,CASSPSIGGNQPQHF
TRBV7-8,.,TRBD1,TRBJ2-2,TGTGCCAGCACCGACAGGGAAGGGGCCGGGGAGCTGTTTTTT,CASTDREGAGELFF
TRBV30,.,.,TRBJ2-3,TGTGCCTGGAGTCCCGGTCTGTCCACAGATACGCAGTATTTT,CAWSPGLSTDTQYF
TRBV6-1,few,.,TRBJ2-2,TGTGCCAGCAGTGAAGCCGACGGCAACACCGGGAAGCTGTTTTTT,CASSEADGNTGKLFF
TRBV2,.,TRBD1,TRBJ1-5,TGTGCCAGCAGTGGGACAGGGGGACAGCAGCCCCAGCATTTT,CASSGTGGQQPQHF
TRBV30,few,.,TRBJ2-7,TGTGCCTGGACCCAGACAGCGAACTCCTACGAGCAGTACTTC,CAWTQTANSYEQYF
TRBV18,.,TRBD1,TRBJ1-1,TGTGCCAGCTCACCACAAGGGGGCCAGAACACTGAAGCTTTCTTT,CASSPQGGQNTEAFF
TRBV7-2,.,.,TRBJ2-1,TGTGCCAGCAGCTTCGTGGTGGGGGCTAGCCGCGAGAATGAGCAGTTCTTC,CASSFVVGASRENEQFF
TRBV7-7,.,TRBD2,TRBJ2-1,TGTGCCAGCAGCCAAAATCCTAGCGGGAGTTACAATGAGCAGTTCTTC,CASSQNPSGSYNEQFF
TRBV28,.,TRBD1,TRBJ2-2,TGTGCCAGCAGGCCGGGACAGGCGAACACCGGGGAGCTGTTTTTT,CASRPGQANTGELFF
TRBV7-9,once,.,TRBJ2-3,TGTGCCAGCAGCTTATCGGCAGGGGTAGATACGCAGTATTTT,CASSLSAGVDTQYF